This T cell receptor (beta chain) was identified during a study of T-cell reconstitution after alpha-beta-depleted transplantation in children. Regarding the study as a whole: It was surviving recipient T cells and thymic progenitors that gave some patients high TCRbeta diversity at day 60. T-cell counts and diversity at one year following transplant were attributed mainly to newly produced T cells. Reports say that about two months after transplant, the alpha-beta T cells came out of several hundred graft clones that had expanded.

Unique molecular identifiers were incorporated when the TCRbeta library was constructed. TCRdb independently ran MiXCR on the PCR reads; one entry per CDR3 protein. The profile shows more than 400,000 distinct CDR3 sequences, approximately 10% of them singletons. This clonotype was counted between two and nine times. Its antigen remains unknown. V gave up 10 bases and J gave up 2 bases, with 15 bases separating them. The CDR3 is 14 residues long. Germline V gives CDR1 MDHEN, CDR2 SYDVKM. Sample: PBMCs, mostly from graft donor cells, taken 180 days after TCRalphabeta/CD19-depleted stem cell transplant. The V call is TRBV28, the J call TRBJ2-1; D may be TRBD1 (7 bases). This TCR derives from a female patient between 2 and 10 years old who had a stem cell transplant for aplastic anemia, so the T cells may come from the graft donor. This chain's CDR3 is CAIRGEGPYNEQFF. CDR3 nucleotide sequence: TGTGCCATCAGGGGGGAAGGCCCCTACAATGAGCAGTTCTTC.